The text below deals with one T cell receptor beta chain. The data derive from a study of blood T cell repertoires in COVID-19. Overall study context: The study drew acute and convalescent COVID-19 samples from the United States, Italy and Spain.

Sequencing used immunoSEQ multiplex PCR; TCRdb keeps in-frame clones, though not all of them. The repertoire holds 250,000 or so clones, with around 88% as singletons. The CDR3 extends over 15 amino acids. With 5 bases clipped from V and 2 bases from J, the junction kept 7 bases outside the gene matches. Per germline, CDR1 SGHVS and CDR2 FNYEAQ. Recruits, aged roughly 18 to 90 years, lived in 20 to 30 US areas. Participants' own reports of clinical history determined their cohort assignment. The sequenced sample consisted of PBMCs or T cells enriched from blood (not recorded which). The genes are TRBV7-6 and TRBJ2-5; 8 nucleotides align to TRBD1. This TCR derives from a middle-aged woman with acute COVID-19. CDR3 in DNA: TGTGCCAGCAGCCCACAATACAGGGGGCAAGAGACCCAGTACTTC. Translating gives CASSPQYRGQETQYF.